This T cell receptor beta chain was sequenced in a study of blood T cell repertoires in COVID-19. Across the study: Acute-phase and convalescent COVID-19 samples originated in the United States, Italy and Spain.

With 5 bases clipped from V and 2 bases from J, the junction kept 12 bases outside the gene matches. This CDR3 has 16 residues. Donors were grouped by their self-reported clinical history. In the authors' methods: Reference gene primers were amplified, and this amplification served to estimate nucleated cell counts. Here immunoSEQ multiplex PCR was the method, and the copy in TCRdb shows in-frame clones only, minus some. V, J and clone size derive from that table, while D and trimming were established from the DNA sequence. The sample yields about 220,000 clones, around 84% seen once. The chain combines TRBV5-3 with TRBJ2-7, with 8 bases matching TRBD1. TRBV5-3 is treated as an ORF (open reading frame) with a function not yet certain. This clonotype was obtained from a woman in her forties who had recovered from COVID-19. Sequencing used PBMCs or T cells enriched from blood (not recorded which). The CDR3 DNA reads TGTGCCAGAAGGCTTTTGGATGGGACAGGCACCTACGAGCAGTACGTC. As protein: CARRLLDGTGTYEQYV.